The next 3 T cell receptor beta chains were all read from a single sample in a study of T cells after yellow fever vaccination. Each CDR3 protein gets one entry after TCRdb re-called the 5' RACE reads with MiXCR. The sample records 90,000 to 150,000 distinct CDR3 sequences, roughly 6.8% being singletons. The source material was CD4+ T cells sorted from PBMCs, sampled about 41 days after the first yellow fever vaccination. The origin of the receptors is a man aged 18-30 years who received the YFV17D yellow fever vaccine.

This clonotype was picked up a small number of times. Written as DNA, the CDR3 is TGTGCCAGCAGTTTTAGTGTCAATGAGCAGTTCTTC. Amino acid sequence: CASSFSVNEQFF. V and J are TRBV28 and TRBJ2-1; D gene unclear. The V gene lost 3 bases and the J gene lost 6 bases, with 6 bases spanning the gap. Germline values: CDR1 MDHEN, CDR2 SYDVKM. CDR3 length: 12 residues.

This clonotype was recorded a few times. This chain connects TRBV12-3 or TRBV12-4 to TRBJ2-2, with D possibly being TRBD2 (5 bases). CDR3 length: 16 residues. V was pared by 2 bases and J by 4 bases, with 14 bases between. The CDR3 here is CASSLSRGFSTGELFF. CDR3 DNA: TGTGCCAGCAGTTTAAGTCGAGGGTTTAGCACCGGGGAGCTGTTTTTT.

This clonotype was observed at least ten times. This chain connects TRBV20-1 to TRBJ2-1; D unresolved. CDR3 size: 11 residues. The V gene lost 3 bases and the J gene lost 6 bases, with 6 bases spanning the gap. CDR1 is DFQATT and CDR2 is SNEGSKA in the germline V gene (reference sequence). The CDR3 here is CSARPVNEQFF. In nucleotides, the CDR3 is TGCAGTGCTAGGCCGGTCAATGAGCAGTTCTTC.